Below are 6 T cell receptor beta chains sequenced from a single sample in a study of T cells after yellow fever vaccination. TCRdb itself ran the 5' RACE reads through MiXCR, one entry per CDR3 protein. The sample consists of hundreds of thousands of distinct CDR3 sequences, 8% to 9.5% of them appearing once. Sequencing was performed on PBMCs, taken approximately 40 days after the first yellow fever vaccination. All receptors derive from a man between 18 and 35 years old who received the YFV17D yellow fever vaccine.

The chain uses TRBV28 and TRBJ2-1; possible D gene TRBD1, 5 bases. Germline CDR1 and CDR2: MDHEN and SYDVKM. CDR3 size: 13 residues. V was clipped by 2 bases and J by 8 bases, with 10 bases between them. The CDR3 is CASSLRVGHEQFF. The CDR3 bases are TGTGCCAGCAGTTTACGGGTGGGGCATGAGCAGTTCTTC.

The rearrangement links TRBV7-2 to TRBJ1-1; D is perhaps TRBD1 (5 bases). Germline V gene sequence: CDR1 SGHTA, CDR2 FQGNSA. The V and J ends lost 3 bases and 1 base respectively, with 12 bases between them. The CDR3 spans 15 residues. In DNA, the CDR3 is TGTGCCAGCAGCTTTACCCAGGGACCGAACACTGAAGCTTTCTTT. Translating it yields CASSFTQGPNTEAFF.

This clonotype was seen a few times. The V gene is TRBV4-1, the J gene TRBJ1-2; possible D gene TRBD1, 6 bases. Trimming left V 5 bases short and J 5 bases short, with 18 bases between. Germline V gene lookup returns CDR1 MGHRA and CDR2 YSYEKL. The length of the CDR3 is 15 residues. CDR3 region: CASSSSSDRSYGYTF. In DNA, the CDR3 is TGCGCCAGCAGCTCAAGCTCAGACAGGAGTTATGGCTACACCTTC.

This clonotype came up a few times. The V gene is TRBV7-2, the J gene TRBJ1-6; 8 bases line up with TRBD1. The junction had 5 bases not matched to a gene; V was cut back by 2 bases and J by 14 bases. The CDR3 runs to 13 residues. CDR1 is SGHTA and CDR2 is FQGNSA in the germline V gene. The CDR3 here is CASSLPTGDTLHF. The CDR3 DNA reads TGTGCCAGCAGCTTACCGACAGGGGACACCCTCCACTTT.

This clonotype was seen only a few times. The gene calls are TRBV4-3 and TRBJ2-7; D not certain. CDR1 LGHNA and CDR2 YSLEER come from the germline V gene. V was shortened by 0 bases and J by 0 bases, with 9 bases between the two germline ends. The CDR3 covers 15 residues. The DNA for the CDR3 is TGCGCCAGCAGCCAAGAGCCAGGCTACTCCTACGAGCAGTACTTC. It is translated as CASSQEPGYSYEQYF.

This clonotype has a handful of counts. Here the CDR3 reads CSVVRGGVNTEAFF. For the CDR3, the DNA is TGCAGCGTTGTAAGAGGGGGGGTGAACACTGAAGCTTTCTTT. The gene calls are TRBV29-1 and TRBJ1-1, with D possibly matching TRBD1 (6 bases). Trimming pared 4 bases from V and 0 bases from J, leaving 12 bases between. CDR1 and CDR2 (germline): SQVTM, ANQGSEA. The CDR3 runs to 14 residues.